This entry concerns a single T cell receptor (beta chain). Its antigen is currently unknown. From 5'RACE with constant-segment primers came TCR alpha and TCR beta cDNA libraries that carried sample barcodes and UMIs. TCRdb called the 5' RACE reads again in MiXCR, with one record for every CDR3 protein. In the table there are about 290,000 distinct CDR3 sequences, more than 15% of which are singletons. This sample was taken from a study of T-cell memory formation after mild COVID-19. Study-wide context: Each donor largely had its own TCR clusters.

Germline values: CDR1 LNHDA, CDR2 SQIVND (reference sequence). Trimming took off 3 bases at V and 1 base at J, with 11 bases between the two ends. The CDR3 has 15 residues. Broader study findings: Clones which contracted sat mainly in CM and EM if CD4+, and in EMRA if CD8+.

The clonotype comes from a man aged 18 to 35 who had mild COVID-19 (a few samples of this study predate the infection). Cell type and time point are not known. The sample taken for sequencing was PBMCs or a T cell subset sorted from them (not recorded which). J is TRBJ2-3 and V is TRBV19; D might be TRBD1 or TRBD2, each matching 5 bases. The CDR3 region is CASSMGSGRTDTQYF. In DNA, the CDR3 is TGTGCCAGTAGTATGGGGTCGGGGCGCACAGATACGCAGTATTTT.